Below, 31 T cell receptor beta chains from the same sample are listed, as sequenced in a study of shared clonotypes between healthy human individuals. CD45RO negativity and positive selection for CCR7 defined naive CD8 cells, a population that excluded terminally differentiated effector memory CD45RA+ cells. Sequenced by immunoSEQ multiplex PCR; TCRdb stores in-frame clones only, minus some. Found here are about 2 million clones, about 95% of them singletons; the top ten hold 0.9% to 1.3%. Material for sequencing was naive CD8+ T cells sorted from blood. The receptors were sampled from a man between 18 and 35 years old in good health.

The J gene is TRBJ1-1, the V gene TRBV13, with TRBD1 matching 8 bases. Germline CDR1 PRHDT, CDR2 FYEKMQ (reference sequence). Trimming cost V 4 bases and J 5 bases; bases outside gene matches: 9. The CDR3 is made up of 15 amino acids. CDR3 residues: CASSSMQGARTEAFF. Here the CDR3 DNA reads TGTGCCAGCAGCTCGATGCAGGGGGCGCGAACTGAAGCTTTCTTT.

This chain joins TRBV5-4 and TRBJ2-7; 10 bases align to TRBD1. V gave up 1 base and J gave up 3 bases; unmatched junction bases: 4. CDR3 length: 15 residues. Germline V gives CDR1 SGHNT, CDR2 YYREEE (reference sequence). The CDR3 DNA sequence: TGTGCCAGCAGCTTGTGGGACAGGGGCCTCTACGAGCAGTACTTC. Translation gives CASSLWDRGLYEQYF.

The chain has TRBV5-6 and TRBJ2-2, with D unresolved. Germline CDR1 and CDR2: SGHDT and YYEEEE. The CDR3 is 12 amino acids. Between the trimmed V and J ends, which lost 4 bases and 8 bases, there was a span of 9 bases. CDR3 loop: CASSTFPGELFF. The CDR3 nucleotides read TGTGCCAGCAGCACGTTCCCAGGGGAGCTGTTTTTT.

This chain links TRBV27 with TRBJ2-5, with D perhaps given as TRBD1 or TRBD2 (6 bases each). This CDR3 region has 15 residues. Trimming stripped 2 bases from V and 5 bases from J, with 15 bases between. The germline V gene encodes CDR1 MNHEY and CDR2 SMNVEV (reference sequence). The CDR3 coding sequence is TGTGCCAGCAGTTTACAGGGGTTAGGGGGGGAGACCCAGTACTTC. Protein product: CASSLQGLGGETQYF.

The chain joins TRBV6-1 to TRBJ2-7, with D possibly being TRBD1 or TRBD2 (5 bases each). From germline, CDR1 is MNHNS and CDR2 SASEGT. Trimming removed 1 base at V and 0 bases at J, with 13 bases between. CDR3 size: 16 residues. This CDR3 reads CASSEEWGLGSYEQYF. In DNA form, the CDR3 reads TGTGCCAGCAGTGAAGAGTGGGGGTTAGGCTCCTACGAGCAGTACTTC.

This chain uses TRBV28 with TRBJ2-1; 9 nucleotides align to TRBD1. The germline V gene has CDR1 MDHEN and CDR2 SYDVKM. V shed 3 bases, J shed 1 base, and the junction held 4 bases outside the gene matches. The CDR3 contains 16 residues. The CDR3 reads CASSFGTGMSYNEQFF. CDR3 sequence (DNA): TGTGCCAGCAGTTTTGGGACAGGGATGTCCTACAATGAGCAGTTCTTC.

This sequence joins TRBV7-2 and TRBJ2-5; the match to TRBD2 covers 16 bases. Germline lookup yields CDR1 SGHTA and CDR2 FQGNSA. This CDR3 is built from 16 residues. V gave up 8 bases and J gave up 5 bases; unmatched junction bases: 8. The CDR3 spells CASRGLAGGPGETQYF. In DNA form, the CDR3 reads TGTGCCAGCCGGGGACTAGCGGGAGGGCCGGGGGAGACCCAGTACTTC.

The chain recombines TRBV2 with TRBJ1-1; 8 positions match TRBD1. V shed 1 base, J shed 4 bases, and the junction held 5 bases outside the gene matches. Germline assignment: CDR1 SNHLY and CDR2 FYNNEI. The CDR3 runs 15 residues. CDR3 amino acids: CASSEVRQGSTEAFF. In nucleotides, the CDR3 is TGTGCCAGCAGTGAAGTCCGACAGGGGTCCACTGAAGCTTTCTTT.

The chain is built from TRBV7-9 and TRBJ2-5; TRBD1 matches 8 bases. J was trimmed by 3 bases and V by 1 base; bases with no gene match: 4. Germline lookup yields CDR1 SEHNR and CDR2 FQNEAQ (reference sequence). This CDR3 region has 15 residues. CDR3 DNA sequence: TGTGCCAGCAGCTTAGGGCAGGGGGCTGAAGAGACCCAGTACTTC. It is translated as CASSLGQGAEETQYF.

V and J are TRBV27 and TRBJ1-2; 11 bases map to TRBD1. CDR1 and CDR2 from the germline V gene are MNHEY and SMNVEV (reference sequence). The CDR3 spans 17 residues. V lost 3 bases, J lost 4 bases, and 10 bases stayed unmatched. The CDR3 DNA reads as TGTGCCAGCAGTTTCCTCGGACAGGGGGCGGTGGGCTATGGCTACACCTTC. Encoded protein: CASSFLGQGAVGYGYTF.

This rearrangement joins TRBV10-2 to TRBJ2-7; tentative D call: TRBD2 (5 bases). The CDR3 length is 14 residues. Germline V gene data show CDR1 as WSHSY and CDR2 as SAAADI. V shed 2 bases and J shed 2 bases, with 10 bases lying between them. The CDR3 sequence: CASSEAGPAYEQYF. As DNA, the CDR3 is TGCGCCAGCAGTGAGGCGGGTCCGGCCTACGAGCAGTACTTC.

This chain links TRBV29-1 with TRBJ2-7; 7 positions match TRBD1. Germline loops: CDR1 SQVTM, CDR2 ANQGSEA. This CDR3 is 13 amino acids long. The J segment lost 3 bases and the V segment lost 6 bases, leaving 8 bases of the junction unmatched. The CDR3 coding sequence is TGCAGCGTCACGACAGGGAGTAACTACGAGCAGTACTTC. It codes for CSVTTGSNYEQYF.

About this clone: Other nucleotide sequences from this sample produce the same CDR3. This chain links TRBV7-2 with TRBJ2-7; possible D gene TRBD2, 6 bases. This CDR3 has 14 amino acids. CDR1 and CDR2 from the germline V gene are SGHTA and FQGNSA. Between the trimmed V and J ends, which lost 1 base and 0 bases, there was a span of 7 bases. The CDR3 spells CASSLVGGSYEQYF. CDR3 coding DNA: TGTGCCAGCAGCTTAGTGGGGGGCTCCTACGAGCAGTACTTC.

The chain employs TRBV29-1 and TRBJ2-3; D is unresolved. Trimming stripped 0 bases from V and 3 bases from J, with 13 bases between. Germline CDR1 is SQVTM and CDR2 is ANQGSEA. This CDR3 comprises 15 residues. The CDR3 DNA follows: TGCAGCGTTGAAGACCCAAGCGATTGGACAGATACGCAGTATTTT. Its translation: CSVEDPSDWTDTQYF.

This CDR3 is CASSLAEGVNEKLFF. The CDR3 bases are TGTGCCAGCAGCTTAGCAGAAGGGGTTAATGAAAAACTGTTTTTT. This sequence joins TRBV7-9 and TRBJ1-4; TRBD1 might be the D (5 bases). The CDR3 covers 15 residues. V was pared by 0 bases and J by 4 bases, with 9 bases between. CDR1 and CDR2 (germline): SEHNR, FQNEAQ (reference sequence).

This chain connects TRBV9 to TRBJ1-1; TRBD1 is a possible D gene (6 bases). Trimming took off 3 bases at V and 2 bases at J, with 17 bases between the two ends. The CDR3 is 16 amino acids. Germline CDR1 reads SGDLS; CDR2 reads YYNGEE. The CDR3 sequence: CASSAPNTGHNTEAFF. The CDR3 DNA is TGTGCCAGCAGCGCACCAAACACAGGGCACAACACTGAAGCTTTCTTT. The full variable domain, with the rest looked up from reference TRBV9 and TRBJ1-1, is DSGVTQTPKHLITATGQRVTLRCSPRSGDLSVYWYQQSLDQGLQFLIQYYNGEERAKGNILERFSAQQFPDLHSELNLSSLELGDSALYFCASSAPNTGHNTEAFFGQGTRLTVV.

Remarks on this clone: The sample holds other DNA sequences that translate to the same CDR3. V is TRBV7-9 and J is TRBJ2-7; weak D call: TRBD1 (6 bases). The germline gives CDR1 SEHNR, CDR2 FQNEAQ (reference sequence). CDR3 size: 13 residues. With 2 bases removed from V and 4 bases from J, the gap between germline ends came to 9 bases. The CDR3 nucleotides are TGTGCCAGCAGCTTACTGGACAGTTACGAGCAGTACTTC. It yields the protein CASSLLDSYEQYF.

CDR3 DNA sequence: TGTGCCAGCAGCTCGGACAGGAAGGACTACGAGCAGTACTTC. This encodes CASSSDRKDYEQYF. The genes are TRBV7-9 and TRBJ2-7, with 7 bases matching TRBD1. The J segment lost 3 bases and the V segment lost 4 bases, leaving 6 bases of the junction unmatched. Germline values: CDR1 SEHNR, CDR2 FQNEAQ (reference sequence). The length of the CDR3 is 14 residues.

This chain uses TRBV29-1 with TRBJ2-5, with no clear D. Germline lookup yields CDR1 SQVTM and CDR2 ANQGSEA. This CDR3 spans 14 amino acids. The V end was cut by 4 bases, the J end by 2 bases, with 14 bases between. CDR3 sequence: CSVVPQDGQETQYF. For the CDR3, the DNA is TGCAGCGTTGTACCCCAGGACGGGCAAGAGACCCAGTACTTC.

The chain is built from TRBV6-5 and TRBJ1-6; TRBD1 agrees at 8 bases. The CDR3 length is 15 residues. The ends lost 4 bases at V and 10 bases at J; junction bases unmatched: 9. Per the germline V gene, CDR1 is MNHEY and CDR2 is SVGAGI. CDR3: CASSWGRGLQSPLHF. Here the CDR3 DNA reads TGTGCCAGCAGTTGGGGCAGGGGGCTGCAATCACCCCTCCACTTT.

The chain combines TRBV27 with TRBJ2-7; D unresolved. The V end lost 6 bases, the J end lost 3 bases, and 12 bases lay between the germline ends. Germline CDR1 and CDR2: MNHEY and SMNVEV (reference sequence). The CDR3 has 13 residues. The CDR3 reads CASSPFWGYEQYF. CDR3 in DNA: TGTGCCAGCAGCCCTTTCTGGGGCTACGAGCAGTACTTC.

The chain has TRBV28 and TRBJ1-6; D might be TRBD1 (6 bases). Germline CDR1 is MDHEN and CDR2 is SYDVKM. The ends were cut back, 4 bases at V and 4 bases at J, with 11 bases in the middle. This CDR3 is built from 15 residues. The CDR3 nucleotides are TGTGCCAGCAGTTCCCCGGGACAATATAATTCACCCCTCCACTTT. It yields the protein CASSSPGQYNSPLHF.

This clone appeared once. The J gene is TRBJ2-1, the V gene TRBV11-1; D is undetermined. The germline V gene encodes CDR1 SGHAT and CDR2 FQDESV (reference sequence). The V end was cut by 5 bases, the J end by 0 bases, with 8 bases between. This CDR3 has 14 amino acids. CDR3: CASSPSSSYNEQFF. For the CDR3, the DNA is TGTGCCAGCAGCCCTAGTTCCTCCTACAATGAGCAGTTCTTC. The full variable domain, with the rest looked up from reference TRBV11-1 and TRBJ2-1, is EAEVAQSPRYKITEKSQAVAFWCDPISGHATLYWYRQILGQGPELLVQFQDESVVDDSQLPKDRFSAERLKGVDSTLKIQPAELGDSAMYLCASSPSSSYNEQFFGPGTRLTVL.

This chain links TRBV11-2 with TRBJ2-2; 10 bases line up with TRBD1. Trimming took 4 bases from V and 1 from J; bases not matched to a gene: 3. Germline CDR1 is SGHAT and CDR2 is FQNNGV. This CDR3 comprises 16 residues. In DNA, the CDR3 is TGTGCCAGCAGCTCATGGACAGGGGGGAACACCGGGGAGCTGTTTTTT. Protein: CASSSWTGGNTGELFF.

V gene TRBV28 combines with J gene TRBJ2-1, with TRBD2 matching over 10 bases. Germline trimming cut 3 bases from V and 8 bases from J; bases unmatched to any gene: 4. CDR1 and CDR2 from the germline V gene are MDHEN and SYDVKM. The CDR3 contains 14 residues. The CDR3 nucleotides read TGTGCCAGCAGTTTTCTAGCGGGGGTCTATGAGCAGTTCTTC. Its translation is CASSFLAGVYEQFF.

In this sample, this clone turned up once. The V gene is TRBV7-8, the J gene TRBJ2-1, with 7 bases matching TRBD1. The CDR3 contains 14 residues. Germline lookup yields CDR1 SGHVS and CDR2 FQNEAQ. V was clipped by 4 bases and J by 8 bases; unmatched bases: 8. The chain's CDR3 is CASSSPTGTDEQFF. DNA of the CDR3: TGTGCCAGCAGCTCGCCGACAGGGACCGATGAGCAGTTCTTC.

On this clone: Other nucleotide sequences in the sample specify the same CDR3. The rearrangement links TRBV7-2 to TRBJ2-2; weak D call: TRBD2 (6 bases). CDR3 length equals 14 residues. Per the germline V gene, CDR1 is SGHTA and CDR2 is FQGNSA. V was shortened by 3 bases and J by 3 bases, with 8 bases between the two germline ends. In DNA, the CDR3 is TGTGCCAGCAGCTTGGGACTTTACACCGGGGAGCTGTTTTTT. Amino acid sequence: CASSLGLYTGELFF.

The gene calls are TRBV18 and TRBJ2-3, with 10 bases lining up with TRBD1. V dropped 3 bases and J dropped 0; count of bases not matched to a gene: 0. Germline V CDR1 and CDR2: KGHSH, LQKENI. This CDR3 comprises 15 residues. CDR3 loop: CASSPDRGSTDTQYF. DNA for the CDR3: TGTGCCAGCTCACCGGACAGGGGGAGCACAGATACGCAGTATTTT.

The chain employs TRBV7-9 and TRBJ2-4; D not certain. With 4 bases removed from V and 0 bases from J, the gap between germline ends came to 7 bases. Germline CDR1 reads SEHNR; CDR2 reads FQNEAQ (reference sequence). This CDR3 contains 14 residues. CDR3 region: CASSSLLAKNIQYF. CDR3 coding DNA: TGTGCCAGCAGCTCCCTTCTAGCCAAAAACATTCAGTACTTC.

This chain links TRBV7-9 with TRBJ2-7; D unclear. The CDR3 consists of 12 residues. Germline values: CDR1 SEHNR, CDR2 FQNEAQ (reference sequence). V was pared by 1 base and J by 6 bases, with 7 bases between. The CDR3 DNA reads TGTGCCAGCAGCTTAGATGTCAGCGAGCAGTACTTC. This gives the protein CASSLDVSEQYF.

This sequence joins TRBV5-1 and TRBJ1-6; D ambiguous. The CDR3 is made up of 16 amino acids. The V end was cut by 3 bases, the J end by 9 bases, with 19 bases between. Looked up from germline, CDR1 is SGHRS and CDR2 is YFSETQ. This chain's CDR3 is CASSSSMGRPGSPLHF. In DNA form, the CDR3 reads TGCGCCAGCAGCTCGAGTATGGGCAGGCCGGGTTCACCCCTCCACTTT. Combining the CDR3 with reference TRBV5-1 and TRBJ1-6 gives the whole variable domain KAGVTQTPRYLIKTRGQQVTLSCSPISGHRSVSWYQQTPGQGLQFLFEYFSETQRNKGNFPGRFSGRQFSNSRSEMNVSTLELGDSALYLCASSSSMGRPGSPLHFGNGTRLTVT.